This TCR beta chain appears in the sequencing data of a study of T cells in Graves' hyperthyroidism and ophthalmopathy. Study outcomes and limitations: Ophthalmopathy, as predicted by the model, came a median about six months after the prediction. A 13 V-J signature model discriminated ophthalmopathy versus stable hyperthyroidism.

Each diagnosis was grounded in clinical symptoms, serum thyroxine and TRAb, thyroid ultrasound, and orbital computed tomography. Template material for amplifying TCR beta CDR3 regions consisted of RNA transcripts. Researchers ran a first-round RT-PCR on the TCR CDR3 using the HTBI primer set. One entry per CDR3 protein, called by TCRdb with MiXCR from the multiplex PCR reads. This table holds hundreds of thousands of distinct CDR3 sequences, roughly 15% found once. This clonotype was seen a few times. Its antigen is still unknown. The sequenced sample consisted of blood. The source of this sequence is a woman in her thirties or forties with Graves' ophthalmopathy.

CDR3 nucleotide sequence: TGTGCCAGCACCCCCCCTGAGGGACTAGCGGGATTCGATGAGCAGTTCTTC. It encodes CASTPPEGLAGFDEQFF. The chain couples TRBV12-3 or TRBV12-4 to TRBJ2-1; TRBD2 aligns across 13 bases. CDR3 size: 17 residues. V shed 7 bases and J 8 bases; nucleotides not matched to a gene: 14.